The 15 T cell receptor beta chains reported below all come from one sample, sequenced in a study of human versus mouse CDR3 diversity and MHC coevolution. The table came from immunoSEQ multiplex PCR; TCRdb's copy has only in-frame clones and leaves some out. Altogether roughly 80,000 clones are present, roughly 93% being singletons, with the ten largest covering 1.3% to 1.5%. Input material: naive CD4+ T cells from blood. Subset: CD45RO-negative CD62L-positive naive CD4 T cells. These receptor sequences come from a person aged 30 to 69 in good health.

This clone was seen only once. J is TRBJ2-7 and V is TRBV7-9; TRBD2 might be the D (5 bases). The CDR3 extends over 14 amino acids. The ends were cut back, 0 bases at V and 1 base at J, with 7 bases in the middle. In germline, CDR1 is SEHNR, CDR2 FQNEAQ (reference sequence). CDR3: CASSLASGSYEQYF. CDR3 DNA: TGTGCCAGCAGCTTAGCATCGGGGTCCTACGAGCAGTACTTC. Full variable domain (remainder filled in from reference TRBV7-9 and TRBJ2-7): DTGVSQNPRHKITKRGQNVTFRCDPISEHNRLYWYRQTLGQGPEFLTYFQNEAQLEKSRLLSDRFSAERPKGSFSTLEIQRTEQGDSAMYLCASSLASGSYEQYFGPGTRLTVT.

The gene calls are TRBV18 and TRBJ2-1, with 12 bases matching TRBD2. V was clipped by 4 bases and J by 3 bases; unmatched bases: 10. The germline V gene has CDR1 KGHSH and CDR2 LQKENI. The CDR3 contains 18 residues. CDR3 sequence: CASSLRSLAGGDYNEQFF. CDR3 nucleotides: TGTGCCAGCTCACTGCGTTCCCTAGCGGGAGGGGACTACAATGAGCAGTTCTTC. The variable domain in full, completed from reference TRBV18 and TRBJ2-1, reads NAGVMQNPRHLVRRRGQEARLRCSPMKGHSHVYWYRQLPEEGLKFMVYLQKENIIDESGMPKERFSAEFPKEGPSILRIQQVVRGDSAAYFCASSLRSLAGGDYNEQFFGPGTRLTVL.

The CDR3 protein is CAGKAAPGGTEAFF. The CDR3 nucleotides are TGCGCCGGCAAGGCAGCTCCGGGAGGGACTGAAGCTTTCTTT. The gene calls are TRBV5-1 and TRBJ1-1; D not certain. CDR1 and CDR2 (germline): SGHRS, YFSETQ. This CDR3 region has 14 residues. V lost 10 bases and J 5 bases, leaving 21 bases between the germline ends.

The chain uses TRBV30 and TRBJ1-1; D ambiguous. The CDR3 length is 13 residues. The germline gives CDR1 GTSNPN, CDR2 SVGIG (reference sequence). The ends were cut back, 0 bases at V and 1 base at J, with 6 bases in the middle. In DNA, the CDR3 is TGTGCCTGGAGTGTACAGCAGAACACTGAAGCTTTCTTT. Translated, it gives CAWSVQQNTEAFF.

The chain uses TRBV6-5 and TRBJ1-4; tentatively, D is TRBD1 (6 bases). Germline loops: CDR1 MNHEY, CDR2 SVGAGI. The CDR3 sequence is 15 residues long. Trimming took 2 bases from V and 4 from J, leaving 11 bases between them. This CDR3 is CASSYLDSVNEKLFF. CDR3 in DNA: TGTGCCAGCAGTTACCTGGACAGCGTTAATGAAAAACTGTTTTTT.

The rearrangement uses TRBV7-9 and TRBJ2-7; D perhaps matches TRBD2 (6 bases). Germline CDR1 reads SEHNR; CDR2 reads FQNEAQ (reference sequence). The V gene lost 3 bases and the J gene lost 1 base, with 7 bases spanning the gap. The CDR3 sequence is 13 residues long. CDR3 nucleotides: TGTGCCAGCAGCTTCGGGGGATCCTACGAGCAGTACTTC. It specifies CASSFGGSYEQYF.

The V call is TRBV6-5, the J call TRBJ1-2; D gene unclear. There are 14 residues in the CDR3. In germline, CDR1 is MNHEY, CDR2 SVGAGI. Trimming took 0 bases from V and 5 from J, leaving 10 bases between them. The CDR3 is CASSYSIRVYGYTF. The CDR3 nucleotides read TGTGCCAGCAGTTACTCGATCCGGGTTTATGGCTACACCTTC.

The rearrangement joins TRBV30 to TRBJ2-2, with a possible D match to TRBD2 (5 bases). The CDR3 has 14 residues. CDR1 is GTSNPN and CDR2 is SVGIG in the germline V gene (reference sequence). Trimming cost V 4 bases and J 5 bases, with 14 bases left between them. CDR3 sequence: CAWTPWTGTGELFF. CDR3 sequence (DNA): TGTGCCTGGACCCCCTGGACTGGGACCGGGGAGCTGTTTTTT.

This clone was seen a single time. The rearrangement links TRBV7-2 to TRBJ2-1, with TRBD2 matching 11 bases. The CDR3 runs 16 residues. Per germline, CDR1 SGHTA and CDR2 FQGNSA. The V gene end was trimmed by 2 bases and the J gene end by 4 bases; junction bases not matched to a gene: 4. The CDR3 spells CASSLQSSGGYNEQFF. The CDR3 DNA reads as TGTGCCAGCAGCTTACAATCTAGCGGGGGGTACAATGAGCAGTTCTTC.

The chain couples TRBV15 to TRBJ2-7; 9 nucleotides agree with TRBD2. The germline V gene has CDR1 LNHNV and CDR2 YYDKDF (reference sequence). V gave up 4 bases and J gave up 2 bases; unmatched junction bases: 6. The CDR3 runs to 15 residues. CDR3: CATSMAGGPAYEQYF. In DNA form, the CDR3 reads TGTGCCACCAGCATGGCGGGAGGGCCCGCCTACGAGCAGTACTTC.

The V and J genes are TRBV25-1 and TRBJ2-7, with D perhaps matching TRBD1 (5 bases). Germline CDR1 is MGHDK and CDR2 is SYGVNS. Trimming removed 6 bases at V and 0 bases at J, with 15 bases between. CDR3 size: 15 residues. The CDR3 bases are TGTGCCAGCAGGGGCCCCTCGACAGACTCCTACGAGCAGTACTTC. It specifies CASRGPSTDSYEQYF.

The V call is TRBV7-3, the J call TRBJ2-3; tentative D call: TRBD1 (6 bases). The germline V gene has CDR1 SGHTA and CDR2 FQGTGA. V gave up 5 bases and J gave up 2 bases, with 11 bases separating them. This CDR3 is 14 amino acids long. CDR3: CASSDGQPTDTQYF. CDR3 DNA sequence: TGTGCCAGCAGCGACGGACAGCCCACAGATACGCAGTATTTT.

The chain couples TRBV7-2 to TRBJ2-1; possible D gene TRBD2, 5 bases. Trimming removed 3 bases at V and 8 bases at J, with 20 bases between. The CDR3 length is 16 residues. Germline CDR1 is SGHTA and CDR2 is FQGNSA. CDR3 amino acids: CASSFHRGPGGYEQFF. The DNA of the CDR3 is TGTGCCAGCAGCTTCCATCGAGGGCCCGGCGGCTATGAGCAGTTCTTC.

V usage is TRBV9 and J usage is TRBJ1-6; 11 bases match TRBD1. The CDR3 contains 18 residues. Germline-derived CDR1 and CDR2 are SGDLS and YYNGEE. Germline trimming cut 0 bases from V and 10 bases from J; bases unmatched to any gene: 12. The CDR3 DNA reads TGTGCCAGCAGCGTAGCTTCAGGACAGGGGGCGCAAAGGTCACCCCTCCACTTT. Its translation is CASSVASGQGAQRSPLHF.

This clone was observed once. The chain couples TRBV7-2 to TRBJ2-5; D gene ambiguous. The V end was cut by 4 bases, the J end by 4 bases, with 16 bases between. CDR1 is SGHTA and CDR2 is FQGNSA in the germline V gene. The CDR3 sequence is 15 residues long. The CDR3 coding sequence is TGTGCCAGCAGCTCAGACACTCCGGTGGGAGAGACCCAGTACTTC. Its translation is CASSSDTPVGETQYF.